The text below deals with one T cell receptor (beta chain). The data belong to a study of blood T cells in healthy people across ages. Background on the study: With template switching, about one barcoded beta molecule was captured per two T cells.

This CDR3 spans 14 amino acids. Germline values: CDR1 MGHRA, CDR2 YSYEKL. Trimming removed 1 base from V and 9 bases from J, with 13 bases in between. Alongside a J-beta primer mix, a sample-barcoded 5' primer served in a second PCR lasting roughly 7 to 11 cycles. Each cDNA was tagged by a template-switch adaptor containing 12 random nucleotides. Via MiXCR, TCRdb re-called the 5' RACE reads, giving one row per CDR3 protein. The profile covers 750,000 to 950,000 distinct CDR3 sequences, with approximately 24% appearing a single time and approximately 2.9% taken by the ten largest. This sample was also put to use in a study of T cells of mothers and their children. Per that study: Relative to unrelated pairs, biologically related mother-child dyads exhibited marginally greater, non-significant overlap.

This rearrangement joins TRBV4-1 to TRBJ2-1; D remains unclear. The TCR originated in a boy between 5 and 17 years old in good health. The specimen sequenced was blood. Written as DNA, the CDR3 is TGCGCCAGCAGCCAAGGGGGAAGGGTTACTGAGCAGTTCTTC. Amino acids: CASSQGGRVTEQFF.